A single sample is the source of the 27 T cell receptor beta chains below, sequenced in a study of cytomegalovirus exposure and HLA in healthy donors. PCR amplification relied on 60 Vbeta primers (plus 13 Jbeta primers). The assay was immunoSEQ multiplex PCR, and TCRdb's table has in-frame clones only and misses some. The repertoire holds more than 150,000 clones, more than 65% seen once, with roughly 1.2% in the top ten. Sequenced: PBMCs. The receptors derive from a girl aged 2 to 10 in good health and CMV-seropositive.

This clone came up a few times. The rearrangement links TRBV4-2 to TRBJ2-1; perhaps TRBD2 as D (5 bases). Germline-derived CDR1 and CDR2 are LGHNA and YNFKEQ. V dropped 1 base and J dropped 6 bases, with 7 bases sitting between them. The CDR3 contains 13 residues. The CDR3 here is CASSQGGSNEQFF. CDR3 nucleotide sequence: TGTGCCAGCAGCCAAGGAGGGTCCAATGAGCAGTTCTTC.

This chain connects TRBV9 to TRBJ2-7; TRBD2 matches at 7 bases. Trimming cost V 0 bases and J 7 bases; bases outside gene matches: 1. There are 12 residues in the CDR3. Germline CDR1 and CDR2: SGDLS and YYNGEE. The CDR3 DNA reads as TGTGCCAGCAGCGTAGGCGGGGGAGAGCAGTACTTC. This encodes CASSVGGGEQYF.

V is TRBV19 and J is TRBJ1-1, with D possibly TRBD1 on 5 matching bases. The CDR3 is made up of 13 amino acids. Trimming cost V 6 bases and J 2 bases, with 10 bases left between them. In germline, CDR1 is LNHDA, CDR2 SQIVND (reference sequence). As DNA, the CDR3 is TGTGCCAGTAGAAACCAGGGAAACACTGAAGCTTTCTTT. Translating gives CASRNQGNTEAFF.

CDR3 nucleotides: TGTGCCAGTTACGGGGAGTTCAGGGCTTTCTTT. This codes for CASYGEFRAFF. The rearrangement links TRBV28 to TRBJ1-1; D is undetermined. The CDR3 consists of 11 residues. V dropped 9 bases and J dropped 11 bases, with 16 bases sitting between them. The germline V gene has CDR1 MDHEN and CDR2 SYDVKM.

The chain carries TRBV6-5 and TRBJ1-5; 7 nucleotides line up with TRBD1. Germline CDR1 reads MNHEY; CDR2 reads SVGAGI. With V trimmed by 5 bases and J by 6 bases, 7 bases remained unmatched. The CDR3 sequence is 14 residues long. The CDR3 sequence: CASSQDRAAQPQHF. CDR3 nucleotides: TGTGCCAGCAGTCAAGACAGGGCGGCTCAGCCCCAGCATTTT.

This clone was recorded only once. The J gene is TRBJ1-5, the V gene TRBV6-6; D not resolved. The CDR3 is made up of 12 amino acids. With 6 bases removed from V and 11 bases from J, the gap between germline ends came to 14 bases. In germline, CDR1 is MNHNY, CDR2 SVGAGI (reference sequence). As DNA, the CDR3 is TGTGCCAGCAGGGACTCCGCTTTGTCCCAGCATTTT. This codes for CASRDSALSQHF.

The chain joins TRBV5-1 to TRBJ2-5; 12 nucleotides line up with TRBD2. J gave up 3 bases and V 2 bases, and 8 bases lay outside the gene matches. This CDR3 contains 17 residues. Germline assignment: CDR1 SGHRS and CDR2 YFSETQ. The CDR3 DNA sequence: TGCGCCAGCAGCTTCACTAGCGGGGGGACCCTAGAAGAGACCCAGTACTTC. This translates into CASSFTSGGTLEETQYF.

The chain combines TRBV21-1 with TRBJ2-5; TRBD1 is the table's D call and was not checked against the DNA. TRBV21-1 is marked as a pseudogene. This CDR3 contains 15 residues. As DNA, the CDR3 is TGTGCCAGCAGCAAAGGCCCACAGGGGCAAGAGACCCAGTACTTC. Translated, it gives CASSKGPQGQETQYF.

The V gene is TRBV4-1, the J gene TRBJ2-7, with D hard to call. Germline V gene sequence: CDR1 MGHRA, CDR2 YSYEKL. The CDR3 runs to 11 residues. The germline V and J ends were trimmed by 5 bases and 6 bases, with 8 bases remaining between them. The chain's CDR3 is CASSSFREQYF. The CDR3 DNA follows: TGCGCCAGCAGCTCCTTTCGCGAGCAGTACTTC.

The chain uses TRBV4-1 and TRBJ1-1; 9 bases are a match to TRBD1. The germline V gene encodes CDR1 MGHRA and CDR2 YSYEKL. J was trimmed by 4 bases and V by 6 bases; bases with no gene match: 6. This CDR3 has 14 amino acids. CDR3 sequence: CASRNRQGGTEAFF. In nucleotides, the CDR3 is TGCGCCAGCAGGAATCGACAGGGGGGCACTGAAGCTTTCTTT.

This chain joins TRBV9 and TRBJ1-2, with 7 bases aligning to TRBD1. The germline V gene encodes CDR1 SGDLS and CDR2 YYNGEE. The ends lost 6 bases at V and 1 base at J; junction bases unmatched: 6. The CDR3 has 14 amino acids. The CDR3 sequence is CASTTGADNYGYTF. DNA of the CDR3: TGTGCCAGCACCACAGGGGCGGATAACTATGGCTACACCTTC.

J is TRBJ2-7 and V is TRBV18; 8 bases match TRBD1. The CDR3 runs to 14 residues. Trimming cost V 4 bases and J 7 bases; bases outside gene matches: 9. Germline V gene lookup returns CDR1 KGHSH and CDR2 LQKENI. CDR3 amino acids: CASSQSQGAREQYF. The CDR3, as DNA: TGTGCCAGCTCACAATCGCAGGGGGCGAGGGAGCAGTACTTC.

In its sample, this clone was seen once. The V and J genes are TRBV20-1 and TRBJ2-5; the D is unclear. Germline assignment: CDR1 DFQATT and CDR2 SNEGSKA (reference sequence). The CDR3 is made up of 10 amino acids. Trimming removed 6 bases from V and 2 bases from J, with 4 bases in between. The CDR3 region is CSARQETQYF. The DNA for the CDR3 is TGCAGTGCCCGTCAAGAGACCCAGTACTTC.

Remarks on this clone: The junction departs from the called germline gene at one end, perhaps through a read error. The chain has TRBV10-1 and TRBJ2-3; TRBD1 is a possible D gene (5 bases). The CDR3 has 14 amino acids. Germline loops: CDR1 WNHNN, CDR2 SYGVQD (reference sequence). In nucleotides, the CDR3 is TGCGCCAGCAGCCAACGACAGTCCACAGACACGCAGTATTTT. This translates into CASSQRQSTDTQYF.

The chain links TRBV5-1 to TRBJ1-6; no definite D call. The germline V and J ends were trimmed by 0 bases and 6 bases, with 10 bases remaining between them. The germline V gene has CDR1 SGHRS and CDR2 YFSETQ. This CDR3 is built from 15 residues. The CDR3 loop is CASSLASTGNSPLHF. As DNA, the CDR3 is TGCGCCAGCAGCTTGGCCTCGACTGGTAATTCACCCCTCCACTTT. Based on the CDR3 plus reference TRBV5-1 and TRBJ1-6, the full variable domain is KAGVTQTPRYLIKTRGQQVTLSCSPISGHRSVSWYQQTPGQGLQFLFEYFSETQRNKGNFPGRFSGRQFSNSRSEMNVSTLELGDSALYLCASSLASTGNSPLHFGNGTRLTVT.

The chain uses TRBV4-1 and TRBJ2-3; 7 bases match TRBD2. In germline, CDR1 is MGHRA, CDR2 YSYEKL. Germline trimming cut 3 bases from V and 0 bases from J; bases unmatched to any gene: 9. The CDR3 sequence is 17 residues long. CDR3 loop: CASSQTGLPLSTDTQYF. CDR3 nucleotides: TGCGCCAGCAGCCAGACGGGACTACCGTTAAGCACAGATACGCAGTATTTT.

The genes are TRBV28 and TRBJ2-7; D gene unclear. Trimming removed 6 bases at V and 2 bases at J, with 17 bases between. This CDR3 contains 15 residues. The germline gives CDR1 MDHEN, CDR2 SYDVKM. The CDR3 DNA reads as TGTGCCAGCAGCCAGACGGAGCATGTGGCCTACGAGCAGTACTTC. It codes for CASSQTEHVAYEQYF.

This chain uses TRBV5-6 with TRBJ2-5; TRBD2 agrees at 9 bases. The V gene's germline CDR1 is SGHDT and CDR2 YYEEEE. The CDR3 is 16 residues long. Trimming at V came to 0 bases and at J to 6 bases, leaving 9 bases not matched to a gene. CDR3 bases: TGTGCCAGCAGCTTGGCGGCGGGAGGGGCCCTGAAGACCCAGTACTTC. This translates into CASSLAAGGALKTQYF. The entire variable domain, with the rest obtained from reference TRBV5-6 and TRBJ2-5, is as follows: DAGVTQSPTHLIKTRGQQVTLRCSPKSGHDTVSWYQQALGQGPQFIFQYYEEEERQRGNFPDRFSGHQFPNYSSELNVNALLLGDSALYLCASSLAAGGALKTQYFGPGTRLLVL.

This clone was counted once. The chain couples TRBV29-1 to TRBJ2-7; D gene uncertain. CDR1 and CDR2 from the germline V gene are SQVTM and ANQGSEA. The CDR3 spans 13 residues. V lost 8 bases and J lost 0, with 14 bases in between. This chain's CDR3 is CSFQTGGSYEQYF. CDR3 nucleotides: TGCAGCTTTCAAACTGGCGGCTCCTACGAGCAGTACTTC.

The chain carries TRBV27 and TRBJ2-4; tentative D call: TRBD1 (6 bases). Germline assignment: CDR1 MNHEY and CDR2 SMNVEV (reference sequence). Trimming pared 1 base from V and 6 bases from J, leaving 13 bases between. CDR3 length: 15 residues. The CDR3 sequence is CASSLLRQGRNIQYF. DNA of the CDR3: TGTGCCAGCAGTTTATTGCGGCAGGGGAGAAACATTCAGTACTTC.

The chain combines TRBV2 with TRBJ1-5; unclear D gene. Germline-derived CDR1 and CDR2 are SNHLY and FYNNEI. Trimming removed 4 bases from V and 0 bases from J, with 4 bases in between. The CDR3 runs 13 residues. The CDR3 coding sequence is TGTGCCAGCAGTGCTTATAGCAATCAGCCCCAGCATTTT. Amino acids: CASSAYSNQPQHF.

The count of this clone is one. The junction shows a germline mismatch at one end, possibly a read error. The chain uses TRBV7-7 and TRBJ2-2, with TRBD2 matching over 7 bases. Germline CDR1 SSHAT, CDR2 FNYEAQ (reference sequence). This CDR3 is built from 15 residues. The CDR3 sequence is CASSQGLTNTGELFF. In DNA form, the CDR3 reads TGTGCTAGCAGCCAGGGACTAACGAACACCGGGGAGCTGTTTTTT.

The CDR3 bases are TGTGCCAGTAGTAGGGGGGGCTCTGGCTACACCTTC. Translated, it gives CASSRGGSGYTF. This rearrangement joins TRBV19 to TRBJ1-2; the D gene is possibly TRBD1 (6 bases). The CDR3 consists of 12 residues. Trimming cost V 4 bases and J 7 bases, with 10 bases left between them. Germline loops: CDR1 LNHDA, CDR2 SQIVND (reference sequence).

The chain combines TRBV7-8 with TRBJ1-1; D is unresolved. This CDR3 region has 13 residues. Deletions cut 3 bases from V and 1 base from J, with 6 bases between. Germline V gene sequence: CDR1 SGHVS, CDR2 FQNEAQ. The CDR3: CASSFGRNTEAFF. In nucleotides, the CDR3 is TGTGCCAGCAGCTTTGGGAGGAACACTGAAGCTTTCTTT.

The rearrangement uses TRBV5-4 and TRBJ2-1; D is possibly TRBD1 (7 bases). Trimming took off 3 bases at V and 4 bases at J, with 20 bases between the two ends. The CDR3 is 17 amino acids. The germline V gene encodes CDR1 SGHNT and CDR2 YYREEE (reference sequence). The CDR3 loop reads CASSSPGDRLIYNEQFF. For the CDR3, the DNA is TGTGCCAGCAGCTCCCCGGGGGACAGATTAATTTACAATGAGCAGTTCTTC. The entire variable domain, with the rest obtained from reference TRBV5-4 and TRBJ2-1, is as follows: ETGVTQSPTHLIKTRGQQVTLRCSSQSGHNTVSWYQQALGQGPQFIFQYYREEENGRGNFPPRFSGLQFPNYSSELNVNALELDDSALYLCASSSPGDRLIYNEQFFGPGTRLTVL.

The genes are TRBV4-1 and TRBJ1-5; the D is unclear. With 2 bases removed from V and 3 bases from J, the gap between germline ends came to 5 bases. Per germline, CDR1 MGHRA and CDR2 YSYEKL. The CDR3 has 13 amino acids. The chain's CDR3 is CASSQQANQPQHF. As DNA, the CDR3 is TGCGCCAGCAGCCAACAGGCCAATCAGCCCCAGCATTTT.

The rearrangement uses TRBV23-1 and TRBJ1-2, with D possibly TRBD1 on 6 matching bases. TRBV23-1 is annotated as an ORF whose role is uncertain. The CDR3 contains 15 residues. V dropped 2 bases and J dropped 3 bases, with 13 bases sitting between them. The CDR3 loop reads CASSQEGVEDYGYTF. The CDR3 coding sequence is TGCGCCAGCAGTCAAGAGGGGGTGGAGGACTATGGCTACACCTTC.